Each of the 2 T cell receptor beta chains below was sequenced from the same sample in a study of blood T cells in healthy people across ages. A J-beta primer mix and a sample-barcoded 5' primer were used in a second PCR of about 7 to 12 cycles. TCRdb itself ran the 5' RACE reads through MiXCR, one entry per CDR3 protein. This table holds about 760,000 distinct CDR3 sequences, roughly 25% found once. A further study also used this sample, focusing on T cells of mothers and their children.

Sequenced material: blood. Receptor source: a boy younger than 18 in good health.

The chain combines TRBV28 with TRBJ2-3; tentatively, D is TRBD1 (7 bases). V was cut by 2 bases and J by 7 bases, with 16 bases left in between. Germline assignment: CDR1 MDHEN and CDR2 SYDVKM. The CDR3 contains 15 residues. The CDR3 here is CASSLVGRGVYTQYF. The CDR3 region has the DNA TGTGCCAGCAGTTTAGTTGGCAGGGGGGTTTATACGCAGTATTTT.

The chain is built from TRBV7-9 and TRBJ1-6; D is uncertain. The CDR3 has 13 residues. Deletions cut 2 bases from V and 4 bases from J, with 3 bases between. CDR1 and CDR2 from the germline V gene are SEHNR and FQNEAQ (reference sequence). CDR3 nucleotide sequence: TGTGCCAGCAGCTTAACTTATAATTCACCCCTCCACTTT. Residues: CASSLTYNSPLHF.